Below, 22 T cell receptor beta chains from the same sample are listed, as sequenced in a study of cytomegalovirus exposure and HLA in healthy donors. 60 Vbeta and 13 Jbeta primers were used in PCR. Only in-frame clones appear in the TCRdb table, and some are missing; sequencing was by immunoSEQ multiplex PCR. The table shows 95,000 to 150,000 clones, with about 80% occurring only once. Sequenced: PBMCs. The receptor set was obtained from a female donor in good health and CMV-seropositive.

The chain couples TRBV19 to TRBJ2-5; D uncertain. The CDR3 has 13 residues. CDR1 LNHDA and CDR2 SQIVND come from the germline V gene (reference sequence). V shed 2 bases and J shed 5 bases, with 9 bases lying between them. The CDR3 sequence is CASSIHSLETQYF. The DNA for the CDR3 is TGTGCCAGTAGTATACACAGTCTTGAGACCCAGTACTTC. The full variable domain, its missing parts supplied by reference TRBV19 and TRBJ2-5, is DGGITQSPKYLFRKEGQNVTLSCEQNLNHDAMYWYRQDPGQGLRLIYYSQIVNDFQKGDIAEGYSVSREKKESFPLTVTSAQKNPTAFYLCASSIHSLETQYFGPGTRLLVL.

The chain couples TRBV5-1 to TRBJ2-1; D remains unclear. Between the trimmed V and J ends, which lost 0 bases and 6 bases, there was a span of 16 bases. CDR1 and CDR2 from the germline V gene are SGHRS and YFSETQ. This CDR3 is built from 16 residues. The CDR3 loop is CASSLAFSYLSNEQFF. In DNA, the CDR3 is TGCGCCAGCAGCTTGGCGTTCTCTTACCTGAGCAATGAGCAGTTCTTC.

This clone has a single count. The chain joins TRBV6-4 to TRBJ1-5; D gene ambiguous. The germline gives CDR1 MRHNA, CDR2 SNTAGT. The length of the CDR3 is 13 residues. The ends were cut back, 4 bases at V and 0 bases at J, with 4 bases in the middle. The CDR3 DNA is TGTGCCAGCAGTGCAGATAGCAATCAGCCCCAGCATTTT. Its protein product is CASSADSNQPQHF.

In its sample, this clone was seen once. This chain joins TRBV6-5 and TRBJ1-1; maybe TRBD1 (6 bases). The V end lost 9 bases, the J end lost 0 bases, and 11 bases lay between the germline ends. The CDR3 is 13 amino acids. In germline, CDR1 is MNHEY, CDR2 SVGAGI. Written as DNA, the CDR3 is TGTGCCAGTCGCAGGGGACTGAACACTGAAGCTTTCTTT. This translates into CASRRGLNTEAFF.

The V gene is TRBV5-1, the J gene TRBJ2-5; 7 bases fit TRBD2. The CDR3 extends over 15 amino acids. Germline V gene lookup returns CDR1 SGHRS and CDR2 YFSETQ. V dropped 2 bases and J dropped 2; count of bases not matched to a gene: 6. The CDR3 DNA sequence: TGCGCCAGCAGCTTCGACGGGGGGACTCAAGAGACCCAGTACTTC. Its translation is CASSFDGGTQETQYF.

The rearrangement links TRBV6-1 to TRBJ2-5; D is unclear. The CDR3 has 14 residues. Deletions cut 4 bases from V and 2 bases from J, with 11 bases between. The germline CDR1 and CDR2 sequences are MNHNS and SASEGT. This CDR3 is CASSVSPRQETQYF. Here the CDR3 DNA reads TGTGCCAGCAGTGTATCCCCCAGGCAAGAGACCCAGTACTTC.

The gene calls are TRBV6-1 and TRBJ2-7, with a possible D match to TRBD1 (5 bases). Germline values: CDR1 MNHNS, CDR2 SASEGT. V lost 4 bases and J 0 bases, leaving 10 bases between the germline ends. The CDR3 covers 14 residues. CDR3 nucleotides: TGTGCCAGCAGTGGCGTCAGGGACTCCTACGAGCAGTACTTC. Protein sequence: CASSGVRDSYEQYF.

V is TRBV7-2 and J is TRBJ1-4, with D unclear. The length of the CDR3 is 15 residues. V was shortened by 5 bases and J by 0 bases, with 10 bases between the two germline ends. The germline gives CDR1 SGHTA, CDR2 FQGNSA. For the CDR3, the DNA is TGTGCCAGCAGCCCCCAACAGACAACTAATGAAAAACTGTTTTTT. This sequence encodes CASSPQQTTNEKLFF. Together with reference TRBV7-2 and TRBJ1-4, the CDR3 gives the full variable domain: GAGVSQSPSNKVTEKGKDVELRCDPISGHTALYWYRQSLGQGLEFLIYFQGNSAPDKSGLPSDRFSAERTGGSVSTLTIQRTQQEDSAVYLCASSPQQTTNEKLFFGSGTQLSVL.

J is TRBJ2-5 and V is TRBV10-3; TRBD2 matches at 10 bases. CDR1 and CDR2 (germline): ENHRY, SYGVKD. The CDR3 length is 14 residues. V gave up 5 bases and J gave up 5 bases; unmatched junction bases: 5. CDR3 nucleotide sequence: TGTGCCATCAGTCACCTAGCGGGGGCGGAGACCCAGTACTTC. It specifies CAISHLAGAETQYF.

V gene TRBV28 combines with J gene TRBJ2-1; weak D call: TRBD2 (6 bases). V shed 7 bases and J shed 8 bases, with 12 bases lying between them. Germline V gives CDR1 MDHEN, CDR2 SYDVKM. The CDR3 length is 12 residues. Here the CDR3 reads CASTGTPDEQFF. CDR3 in DNA: TGTGCCAGCACGGGGACTCCCGATGAGCAGTTCTTC.

The V call is TRBV5-1, the J call TRBJ2-2; no clear D gene. The ends were cut back, 0 bases at V and 6 bases at J, with 12 bases in the middle. This CDR3 is 15 amino acids long. CDR1 and CDR2 (germline): SGHRS, YFSETQ. CDR3 nucleotides: TGCGCCAGCAGCTTGGAGACACTGAATCCCGGGGAGCTGTTTTTT. This translates into CASSLETLNPGELFF.

The chain uses TRBV5-1 and TRBJ2-1, with unresolved D. The CDR3 consists of 13 residues. Per germline, CDR1 SGHRS and CDR2 YFSETQ. V lost 7 bases to trimming and J lost 0 bases, with 8 bases between them. The CDR3 is CASRSSSYNEQFF. In nucleotides, the CDR3 is TGCGCCAGCCGCTCGAGCTCCTACAATGAGCAGTTCTTC. Based on the CDR3 plus reference TRBV5-1 and TRBJ2-1, the full variable domain is KAGVTQTPRYLIKTRGQQVTLSCSPISGHRSVSWYQQTPGQGLQFLFEYFSETQRNKGNFPGRFSGRQFSNSRSEMNVSTLELGDSALYLCASRSSSYNEQFFGPGTRLTVL.

The V and J genes are TRBV2 and TRBJ2-7; 8 nucleotides line up with TRBD1. This CDR3 has 16 residues. Germline V gene sequence: CDR1 SNHLY, CDR2 FYNNEI. Trimming at V came to 6 bases and at J to 2 bases, leaving 12 bases not matched to a gene. The CDR3 region is CASRSWGDRKTYEQYF. The DNA for the CDR3 is TGTGCCAGCAGGAGTTGGGGGGACAGGAAAACCTACGAGCAGTACTTC. The whole variable domain, filled in from reference TRBV2 and TRBJ2-7, reads EPEVTQTPSHQVTQMGQEVILRCVPISNHLYFYWYRQILGQKVEFLVSFYNNEISEKSEIFDDQFSVERPDGSNFTLKIRSTKLEDSAMYFCASRSWGDRKTYEQYFGPGTRLTVT.

This clone came up once. This sequence joins TRBV27 and TRBJ2-7; D might be TRBD2 (7 bases). The germline CDR1 and CDR2 sequences are MNHEY and SMNVEV (reference sequence). V shed 2 bases and J shed 5 bases, with 13 bases lying between them. The CDR3 is made up of 14 amino acids. The CDR3 DNA is TGTGCCAGCAGTTTACGGGGGGCCGACCACGAGCAGTACTTC. Protein sequence: CASSLRGADHEQYF.

The CDR3 sequence is CASRLTSGATDTQYF. The CDR3 DNA reads TGTGCCAGCAGACTTACTAGCGGGGCCACAGATACGCAGTATTTT. The V call is TRBV6-5, the J call TRBJ2-3; TRBD2 matches 10 bases. Trimming took 6 bases from V and 2 from J; bases not matched to a gene: 5. The CDR3 is 15 residues long. Germline V gene sequence: CDR1 MNHEY, CDR2 SVGAGI.

CDR3 amino acids: CASSLVAGALLYEQYF. The CDR3 DNA is TGCGCCAGCAGCTTGGTAGCAGGGGCCCTCCTTTACGAGCAGTACTTC. The rearrangement joins TRBV5-1 to TRBJ2-7; maybe TRBD1 (6 bases). Trimming cost V 0 bases and J 4 bases, with 17 bases left between them. CDR1 and CDR2 (germline): SGHRS, YFSETQ. CDR3 size: 16 residues.

CDR3 in DNA: TGCGCCAGCAGCTTGGGGGGGGGACCACAAGAGACCCAGTACTTC. Translating gives CASSLGGGPQETQYF. The chain uses TRBV5-1 and TRBJ2-5, with TRBD2 matching over 7 bases. Germline CDR1 reads SGHRS; CDR2 reads YFSETQ. The CDR3 extends over 15 amino acids. J lost 2 bases, V lost 0 bases, and 4 bases had no gene match.

This rearrangement joins TRBV9 to TRBJ1-1; the D gene is possibly TRBD1 (5 bases). The length of the CDR3 is 17 residues. Per the germline V gene, CDR1 is SGDLS and CDR2 is YYNGEE. Trimming took 0 bases from V and 1 from J, leaving 16 bases between them. The CDR3 region is CASSVGRGIPGNTEAFF. The CDR3 DNA reads as TGTGCCAGCAGCGTAGGGCGGGGGATCCCGGGGAACACTGAAGCTTTCTTT.

This chain uses TRBV5-6 with TRBJ1-3; D gene unclear. The CDR3 loop spans 15 amino acids. Germline-derived CDR1 and CDR2 are SGHDT and YYEEEE. V lost 0 bases and J lost 1, with 8 bases in between. CDR3 nucleotides: TGTGCCAGCAGCTTGGCCACGGGTTCTGGAAACACCATATATTTT. Translating gives CASSLATGSGNTIYF.

The chain carries TRBV21-1 and TRBJ2-7; TRBD2 is taken as the D call from the table, unchecked against the DNA. TRBV21-1 is labeled a pseudogene. There are 16 residues in the CDR3. CDR3 DNA sequence: TGTGCCAGCACTCGAGCGAAGAGGACTACCGACTACGAGCAGTACTTC. Its protein is CASTRAKRTTDYEQYF.

J is TRBJ1-4 and V is TRBV19; a weak D match, TRBD1 (5 bases). This CDR3 region has 13 residues. The ends were cut back, 1 base at V and 12 bases at J, with 12 bases in the middle. CDR1 and CDR2 from the germline V gene are LNHDA and SQIVND (reference sequence). CDR3 in DNA: TGTGCCAGTAGTATAGTTCGGGGGTTGGAACTGTTTTTT. This translates into CASSIVRGLELFF.

The chain has TRBV18 and TRBJ2-7; D perhaps matches TRBD2 (6 bases). This CDR3 spans 15 amino acids. Trimming shortened V by 3 bases and J by 3 bases, and 15 bases separated the two germline ends. Germline CDR1 and CDR2: KGHSH and LQKENI. The CDR3 spells CASSPVGGTNYEQYF. In nucleotides, the CDR3 is TGTGCCAGCTCACCGGTAGGCGGGACGAACTACGAGCAGTACTTC.